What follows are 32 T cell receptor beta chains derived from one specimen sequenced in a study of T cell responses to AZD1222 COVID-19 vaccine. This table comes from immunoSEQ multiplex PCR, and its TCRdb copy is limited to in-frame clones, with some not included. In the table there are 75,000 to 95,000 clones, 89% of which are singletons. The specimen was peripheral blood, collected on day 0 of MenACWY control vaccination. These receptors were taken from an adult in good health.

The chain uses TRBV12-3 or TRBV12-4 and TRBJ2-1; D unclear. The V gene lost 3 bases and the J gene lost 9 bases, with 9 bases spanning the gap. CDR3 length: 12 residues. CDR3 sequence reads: CASSFYMSEQFF. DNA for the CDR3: TGTGCCAGCAGTTTCTATATGAGTGAGCAGTTCTTC.

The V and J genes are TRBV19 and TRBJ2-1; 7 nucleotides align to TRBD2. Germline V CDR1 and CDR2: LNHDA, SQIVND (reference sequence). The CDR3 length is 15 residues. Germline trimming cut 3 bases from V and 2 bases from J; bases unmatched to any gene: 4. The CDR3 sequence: CASSILAAPYNEQFF. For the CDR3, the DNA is TGTGCCAGTAGTATCCTAGCGGCTCCCTACAATGAGCAGTTCTTC.

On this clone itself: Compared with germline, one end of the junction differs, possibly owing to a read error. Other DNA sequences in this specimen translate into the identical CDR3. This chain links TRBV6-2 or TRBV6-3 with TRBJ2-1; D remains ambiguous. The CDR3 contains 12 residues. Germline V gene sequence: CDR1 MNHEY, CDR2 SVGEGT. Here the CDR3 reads CASSDSYNEQFF. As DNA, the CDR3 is TGTGCCAGCAGTGACTCGTACAATGAGCAGTTCTTC.

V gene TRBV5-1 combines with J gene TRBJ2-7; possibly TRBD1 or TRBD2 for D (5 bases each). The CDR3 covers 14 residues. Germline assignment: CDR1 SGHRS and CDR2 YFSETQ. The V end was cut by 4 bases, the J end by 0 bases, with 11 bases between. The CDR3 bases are TGCGCCAGCAGCGATCGGGACGCCTCCTACGAGCAGTACTTC. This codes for CASSDRDASYEQYF. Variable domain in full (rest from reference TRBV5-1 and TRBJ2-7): KAGVTQTPRYLIKTRGQQVTLSCSPISGHRSVSWYQQTPGQGLQFLFEYFSETQRNKGNFPGRFSGRQFSNSRSEMNVSTLELGDSALYLCASSDRDASYEQYFGPGTRLTVT.

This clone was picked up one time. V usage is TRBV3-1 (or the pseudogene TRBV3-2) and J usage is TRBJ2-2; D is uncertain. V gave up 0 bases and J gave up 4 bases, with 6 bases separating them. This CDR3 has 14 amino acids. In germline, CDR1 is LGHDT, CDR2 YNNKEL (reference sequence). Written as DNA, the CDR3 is TGTGCCAGCAGCCAAGATCTCCCCACCGGGGAGCTGTTTTTT. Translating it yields CASSQDLPTGELFF.

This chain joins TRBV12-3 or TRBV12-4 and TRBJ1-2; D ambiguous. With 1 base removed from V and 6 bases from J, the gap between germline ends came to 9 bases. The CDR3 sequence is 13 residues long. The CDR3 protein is CASSLGGMNGYTF. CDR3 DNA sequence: TGTGCCAGCAGTTTAGGGGGAATGAATGGCTACACCTTC.

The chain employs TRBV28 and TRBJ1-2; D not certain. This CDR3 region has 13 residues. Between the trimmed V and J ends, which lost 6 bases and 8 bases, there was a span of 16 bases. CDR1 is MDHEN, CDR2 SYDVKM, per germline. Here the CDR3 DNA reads TGTGCCAGCAGCCTTTCCGGTGTTGGCGGCTACACCTTC. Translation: CASSLSGVGGYTF.

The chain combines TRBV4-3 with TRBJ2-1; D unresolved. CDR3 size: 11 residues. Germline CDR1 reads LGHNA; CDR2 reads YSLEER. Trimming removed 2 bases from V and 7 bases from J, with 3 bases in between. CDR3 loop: CASSQLNEQFF. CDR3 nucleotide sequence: TGCGCCAGCAGCCAACTAAATGAGCAGTTCTTC.

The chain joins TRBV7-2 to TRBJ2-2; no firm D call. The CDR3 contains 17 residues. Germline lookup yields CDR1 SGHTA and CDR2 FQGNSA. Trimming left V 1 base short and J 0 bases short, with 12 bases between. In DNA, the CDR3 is TGTGCCAGCAGCTTAGTTCCCACCTTCGCGAACACCGGGGAGCTGTTTTTT. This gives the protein CASSLVPTFANTGELFF.

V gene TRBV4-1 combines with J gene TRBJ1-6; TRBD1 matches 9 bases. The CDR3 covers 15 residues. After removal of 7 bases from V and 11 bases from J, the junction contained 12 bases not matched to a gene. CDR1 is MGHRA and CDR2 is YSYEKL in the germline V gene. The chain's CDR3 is CASTIETGGVTPLHF. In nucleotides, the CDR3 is TGCGCCAGCACCATCGAAACAGGGGGCGTAACACCCCTCCACTTT.

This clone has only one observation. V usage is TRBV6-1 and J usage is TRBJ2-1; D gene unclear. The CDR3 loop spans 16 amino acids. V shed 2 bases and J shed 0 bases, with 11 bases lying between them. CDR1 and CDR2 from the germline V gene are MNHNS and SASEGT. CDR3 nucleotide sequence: TGTGCCAGCAGTGAAAGAGGATTGAGCTCCTACAATGAGCAGTTCTTC. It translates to CASSERGLSSYNEQFF.

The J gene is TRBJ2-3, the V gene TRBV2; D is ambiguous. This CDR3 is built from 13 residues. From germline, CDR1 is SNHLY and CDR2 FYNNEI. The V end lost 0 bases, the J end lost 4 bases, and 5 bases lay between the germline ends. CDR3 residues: CASSEALADTQYF. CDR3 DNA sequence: TGTGCCAGCAGTGAAGCGTTGGCAGATACGCAGTATTTT.

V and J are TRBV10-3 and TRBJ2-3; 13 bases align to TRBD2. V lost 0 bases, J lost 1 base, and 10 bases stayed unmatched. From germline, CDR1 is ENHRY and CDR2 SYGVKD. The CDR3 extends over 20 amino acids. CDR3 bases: TGTGCCATCAGTGAGTCAACGGGACTAGCGGGGATCACCGGCACAGATACGCAGTATTTT. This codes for CAISESTGLAGITGTDTQYF.

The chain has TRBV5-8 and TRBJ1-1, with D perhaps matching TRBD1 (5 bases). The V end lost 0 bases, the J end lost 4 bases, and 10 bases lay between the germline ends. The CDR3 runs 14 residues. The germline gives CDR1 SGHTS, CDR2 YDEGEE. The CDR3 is CASSLAGGFTEAFF. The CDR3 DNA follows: TGTGCCAGCAGCTTGGCCGGGGGATTCACTGAAGCTTTCTTT.

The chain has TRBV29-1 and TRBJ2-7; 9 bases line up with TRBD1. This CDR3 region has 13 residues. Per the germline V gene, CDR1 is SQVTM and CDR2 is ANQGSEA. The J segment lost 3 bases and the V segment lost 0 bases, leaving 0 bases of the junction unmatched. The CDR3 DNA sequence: TGCAGCGTTGAAGAGGACAGGGGCTACGAGCAGTACTTC. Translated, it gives CSVEEDRGYEQYF.

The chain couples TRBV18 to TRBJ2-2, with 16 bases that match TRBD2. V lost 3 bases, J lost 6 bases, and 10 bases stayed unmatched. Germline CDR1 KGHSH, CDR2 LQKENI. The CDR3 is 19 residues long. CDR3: CASSPPGLAGGPYAGELFF. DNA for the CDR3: TGTGCCAGCTCACCCCCGGGACTAGCGGGGGGGCCGTACGCCGGGGAGCTGTTTTTT. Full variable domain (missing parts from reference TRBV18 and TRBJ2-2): NAGVMQNPRHLVRRRGQEARLRCSPMKGHSHVYWYRQLPEEGLKFMVYLQKENIIDESGMPKERFSAEFPKEGPSILRIQQVVRGDSAAYFCASSPPGLAGGPYAGELFFGEGSRLTVL.

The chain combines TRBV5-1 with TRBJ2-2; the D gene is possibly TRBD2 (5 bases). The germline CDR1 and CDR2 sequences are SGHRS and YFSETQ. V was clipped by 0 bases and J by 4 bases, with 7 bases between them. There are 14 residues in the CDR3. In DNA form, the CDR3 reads TGCGCCAGCAGCTTGGAAGCGGCCACCGGGGAGCTGTTTTTT. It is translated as CASSLEAATGELFF.

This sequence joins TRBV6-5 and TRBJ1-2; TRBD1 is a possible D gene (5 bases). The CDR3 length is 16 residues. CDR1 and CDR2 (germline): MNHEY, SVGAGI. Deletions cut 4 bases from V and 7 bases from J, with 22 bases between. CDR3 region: CASSSEAGRGRTGYTF. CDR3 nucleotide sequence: TGTGCCAGCAGTTCCGAAGCAGGGAGGGGAAGGACTGGCTACACCTTC.

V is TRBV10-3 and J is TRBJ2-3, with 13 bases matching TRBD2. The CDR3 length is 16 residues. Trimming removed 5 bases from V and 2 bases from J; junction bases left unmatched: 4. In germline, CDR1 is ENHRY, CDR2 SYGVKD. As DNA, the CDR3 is TGTGCCATCAGTCTGGGACTAGCGGGGAACACAGATACGCAGTATTTT. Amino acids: CAISLGLAGNTDTQYF.

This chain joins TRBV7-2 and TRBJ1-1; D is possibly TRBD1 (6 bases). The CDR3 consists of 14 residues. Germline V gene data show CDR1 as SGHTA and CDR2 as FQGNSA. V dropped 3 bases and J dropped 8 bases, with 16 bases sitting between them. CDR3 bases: TGTGCCAGCAGCTTCCGGGAGACAGGCGTCGAAGCTTTCTTT. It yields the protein CASSFRETGVEAFF.

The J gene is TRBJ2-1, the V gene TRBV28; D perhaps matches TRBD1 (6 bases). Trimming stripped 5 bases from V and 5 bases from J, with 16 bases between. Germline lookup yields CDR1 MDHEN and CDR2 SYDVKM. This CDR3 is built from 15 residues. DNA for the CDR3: TGTGCCAGCAGTCAAACAGGGCGTGGGAACAATGAGCAGTTCTTC. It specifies CASSQTGRGNNEQFF.

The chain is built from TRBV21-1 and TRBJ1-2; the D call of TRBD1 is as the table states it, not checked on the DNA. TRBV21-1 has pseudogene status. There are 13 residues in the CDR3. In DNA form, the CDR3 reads TGTGCCAGCAGCAGGACAGGGGACTATGGCTACACCTTC. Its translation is CASSRTGDYGYTF.

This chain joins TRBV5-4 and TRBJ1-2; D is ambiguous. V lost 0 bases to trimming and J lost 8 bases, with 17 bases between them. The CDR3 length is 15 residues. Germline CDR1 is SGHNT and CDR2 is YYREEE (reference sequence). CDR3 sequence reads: CASSLVGRMTGGYTF. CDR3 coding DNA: TGTGCCAGCAGCTTGGTGGGGAGAATGACGGGCGGCTACACCTTC.

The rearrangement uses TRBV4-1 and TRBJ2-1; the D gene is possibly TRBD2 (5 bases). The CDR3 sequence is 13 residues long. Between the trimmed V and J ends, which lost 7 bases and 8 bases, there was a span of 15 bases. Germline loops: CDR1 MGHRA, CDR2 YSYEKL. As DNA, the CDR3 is TGCGCCAGCACCCCTACTGGGCGGGATGAGCAGTTCTTC. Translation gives CASTPTGRDEQFF.

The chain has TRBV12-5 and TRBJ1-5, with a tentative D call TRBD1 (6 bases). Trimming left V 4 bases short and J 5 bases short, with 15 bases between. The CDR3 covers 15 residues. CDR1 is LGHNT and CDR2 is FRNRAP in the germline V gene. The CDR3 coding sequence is TGTGCTAGTGGTTCCCGAGGGGGACGAGATCAGCCCCAGCATTTT. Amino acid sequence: CASGSRGGRDQPQHF.

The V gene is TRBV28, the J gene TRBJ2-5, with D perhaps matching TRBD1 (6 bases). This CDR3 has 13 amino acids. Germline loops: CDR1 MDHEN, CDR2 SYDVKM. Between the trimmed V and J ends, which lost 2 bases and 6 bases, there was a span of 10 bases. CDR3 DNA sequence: TGTGCCAGCAGTTTAGGACAGATAAAGACCCAGTACTTC. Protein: CASSLGQIKTQYF.

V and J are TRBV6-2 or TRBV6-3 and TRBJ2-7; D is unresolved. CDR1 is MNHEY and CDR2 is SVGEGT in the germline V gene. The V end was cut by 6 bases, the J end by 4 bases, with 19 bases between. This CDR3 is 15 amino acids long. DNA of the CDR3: TGTGCCAGCAGCGTCGGGCCTCCCGACCGTTACGAGCAGTACTTC. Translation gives CASSVGPPDRYEQYF.

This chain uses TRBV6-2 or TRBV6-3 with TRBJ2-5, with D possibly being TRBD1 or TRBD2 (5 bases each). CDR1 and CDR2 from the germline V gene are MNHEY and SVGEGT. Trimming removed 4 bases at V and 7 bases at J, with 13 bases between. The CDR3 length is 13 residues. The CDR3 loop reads CASSWDRSRTQYF. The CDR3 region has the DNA TGTGCCAGCAGTTGGGACCGCTCTAGGACCCAGTACTTC.

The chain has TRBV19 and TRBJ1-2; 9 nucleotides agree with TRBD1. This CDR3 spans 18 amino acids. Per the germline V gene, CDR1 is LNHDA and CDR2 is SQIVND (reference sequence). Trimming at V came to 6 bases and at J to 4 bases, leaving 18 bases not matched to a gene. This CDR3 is CASRPRWTGDYFPYGYTF. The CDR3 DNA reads TGTGCCAGTAGACCCAGATGGACAGGGGACTACTTTCCCTATGGCTACACCTTC.

The DNA of the CDR3 is TGTGCCAGCACCTCTCAATCGGGGCCCCAGCATTTT. Protein: CASTSQSGPQHF. The rearrangement links TRBV12-3 or TRBV12-4 to TRBJ1-5, with D unclear. The CDR3 consists of 12 residues. V was clipped by 7 bases and J by 9 bases, with 13 bases between them.

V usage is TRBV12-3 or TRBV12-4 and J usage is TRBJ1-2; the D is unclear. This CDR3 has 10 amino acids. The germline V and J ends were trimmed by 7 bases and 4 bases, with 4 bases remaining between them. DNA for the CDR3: TGTGCCAGCACCCCCTATGGCTACACCTTC. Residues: CASTPYGYTF.

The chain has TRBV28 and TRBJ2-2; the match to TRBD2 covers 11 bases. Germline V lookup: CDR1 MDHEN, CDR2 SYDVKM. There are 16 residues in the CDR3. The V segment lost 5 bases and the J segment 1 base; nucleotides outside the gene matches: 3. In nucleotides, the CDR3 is TGTGCCAGCAGTCAGACTAGCGGGGTGAACACCGGGGAGCTGTTTTTT. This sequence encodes CASSQTSGVNTGELFF.